One sample yielded the 5 T cell receptor beta chains listed below, sequenced in a study of vaccination and CD4 T cells after COVID-19. Stated treatment: roughly 10-day PBMC culture with coronavirus spike peptide pools or control peptides (ViraFEST assay). The Oncomine TCR Beta short-read assay was what sequenced the DNA obtained from cultured CD4+ T cells. TCRdb re-analysed the PCR reads in MiXCR, keeping a single row per CDR3 protein. The data hold 13,000 to 15,000 distinct CDR3 sequences, with 40% to 65% observed a single time. What these receptors recognize is not known. The sequenced sample was CD4+ T cells from blood, cultured in vitro. These receptors came from a human donor who had recovered from COVID-19.

The chain links TRBV12-3 or TRBV12-4 to TRBJ2-3; D tentatively reads TRBD1 or TRBD2 (5 bases each). V lost 8 bases, J lost 4 bases, and 13 bases lay in between. The CDR3 length is 13 residues. The CDR3 sequence is CASLTQGADTQYF. The CDR3 region has the DNA TGTGCCAGCTTAACTCAGGGAGCAGATACGCAGTATTTT.

This CDR3 is CASSPGWGGELFF. CDR3 DNA: TGTGCCAGCAGTCCTGGTTGGGGCGGGGAGCTGTTTTTT. The chain joins TRBV12-3 or TRBV12-4 to TRBJ2-2, with unresolved D. The CDR3 contains 13 residues. V lost 5 bases, J lost 7 bases, and 11 bases lay in between.

The chain carries TRBV20-1 and TRBJ1-6, with D possibly TRBD1 on 5 matching bases. CDR3 size: 13 residues. CDR1 and CDR2 from the germline V gene are DFQATT and SNEGSKA (reference sequence). Trimming cost V 6 bases and J 10 bases, with 16 bases left between them. CDR3 in DNA: TGCAGTGCCAGCTTAGGGGCACGGTCACCCCTCCACTTT. It yields the protein CSASLGARSPLHF.

This chain uses TRBV30 with TRBJ2-7; D call uncertain. CDR1 GTSNPN and CDR2 SVGIG come from the germline V gene (reference sequence). Trimming pared 8 bases from V and 3 bases from J, leaving 11 bases between. This CDR3 region has 11 residues. The CDR3 here is CALGDVYEQYF. The CDR3 DNA reads TGTGCCCTAGGAGACGTCTACGAGCAGTACTTC.

The genes are TRBV7-8 and TRBJ1-5; TRBD1 matches at 7 bases. V shed 5 bases, J shed 7 bases, and the junction held 11 bases outside the gene matches. From germline, CDR1 is SGHVS and CDR2 FQNEAQ. CDR3 length: 15 residues. CDR3 region: CASSLSGQVGQPQHF. The CDR3 DNA reads as TGTGCCAGCAGCCTTAGCGGACAGGTGGGACAGCCCCAGCATTTT.